This T cell receptor beta chain was identified during a study of blood T cell repertoires in COVID-19 (dated by TCRdb to 2018 to 2020). Notes on the research overall: Collaborator samples came from the United States, Italy and Spain and covered acute and convalescent phases of COVID-19. The prospective study material was composed of cDNA or gDNA derived from T cells, B-cell-depleted T cells, or PBMCs. The dataset comprised deeply sampled blood TCRbeta repertoires from subjects exposed to, actively infected with, or recovered from COVID-19. The repertoires were released in a freely available public database meant as a resource for research on the immune response to SARS-CoV-2. The samples were drawn from two sources: the first 160 participants of the ongoing ImmuneRACE study, and fewer than 1,500 subjects contributed by 6 global collaborators. The sample metadata nearly always contained a de-identified subject ID, COVID-19 status, age in years and sex. Where available, HLA class I and class II types were obtained from metadata supplied by the sample provider rather than from assay-based typing.

As for this clone: The target of this receptor is not known. The record has no base qualities; no much larger clone is one base away.

The collaborating institutions used their own protocols to collect whole blood in K2EDTA tubes. Collaborator samples were shipped for TCRbeta analysis as frozen whole blood, isolated PBMCs, or DNA extracted from either sample type. What the research found in general, with its limitations: Clinical and demographic metadata were provided uncurated, with the amount varying by source and participant.

TCRbeta CDR3 regions were amplified from genomic DNA by means of the immunoSEQ Assay, a bias-controlled multiplex PCR. The study's processing was this. Nucleated cell counts per sample were estimated from amplification of reference gene primers within the assay. To quantify the absolute abundance of each unique TCRbeta CDR3 rearrangement, sequence reads were collapsed and filtered. For each sample, productive Simpson clonality was calculated by taking the square root of Simpson's diversity index across productive rearrangements. TCRdb provides this immuneACCESS table in a form limited to in-frame rearrangements. Some clones are lacking; in checked studies, under half of them reflect an unresolved V gene, and why the rest are absent is not known. V, J and clone size were drawn from that table, and D and trimming were deduced from the DNA. This sample lists approximately 20,000 clones; over 65% were detected once. Roughly 6.1% of the sample is in the top ten clones.

The sample consisted of peripheral blood. This sequence was found in a human donor in a cohort sampled during active COVID-19.

This receptor carries the CDR3 CASSLPSTDEQFF. In nucleotides, the sequence is TGTGCCAGCAGCTTACCCTCCACGGATGAGCAGTTCTTC. Here the chain combines TRBV7-2 and TRBJ2-1; no D gene can be assigned with confidence. The CDR3 measures 13 amino acids from cysteine to phenylalanine. The sequence is cut down to CDR3 DNA, 39 bases in frame from base 1. The CDR1 and CDR2 encoded by the germline V gene are SGHTA and FQGNSA. Between the V and J ends, shortened by 2 bases and 8 bases respectively, the junction contains 10 bases. This CDR3, with the reference TRBV7-2 and TRBJ2-1 proteins standing in past its ends, gives the full variable domain GAGVSQSPSNKVTEKGKDVELRCDPISGHTALYWYRQSLGQGLEFLIYFQGNSAPDKSGLPSDRFSAERTGGSVSTLTIQRTQQEDSAVYLCASSLPSTDEQFFGPGTRLTVL.